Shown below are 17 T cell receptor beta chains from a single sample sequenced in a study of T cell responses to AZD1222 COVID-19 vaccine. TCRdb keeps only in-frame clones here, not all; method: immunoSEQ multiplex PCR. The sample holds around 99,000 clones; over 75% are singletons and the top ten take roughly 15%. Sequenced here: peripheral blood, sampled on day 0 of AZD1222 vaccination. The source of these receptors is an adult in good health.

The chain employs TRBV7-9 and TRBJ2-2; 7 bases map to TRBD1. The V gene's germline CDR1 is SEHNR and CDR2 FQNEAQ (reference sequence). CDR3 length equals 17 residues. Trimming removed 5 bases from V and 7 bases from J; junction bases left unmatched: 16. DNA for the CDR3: TGTGCCAGCAGCCCCCGGCCGTCAGGGGGATCGGGCGGGGAGCTGTTTTTT. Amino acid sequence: CASSPRPSGGSGGELFF.

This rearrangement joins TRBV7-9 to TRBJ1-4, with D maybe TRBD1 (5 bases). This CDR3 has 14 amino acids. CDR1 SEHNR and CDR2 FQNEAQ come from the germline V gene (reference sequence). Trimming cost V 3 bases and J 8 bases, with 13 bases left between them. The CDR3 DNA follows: TGTGCCAGCAGCTTTTTTAGGGGTGGAGAAAAACTGTTTTTT. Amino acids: CASSFFRGGEKLFF.

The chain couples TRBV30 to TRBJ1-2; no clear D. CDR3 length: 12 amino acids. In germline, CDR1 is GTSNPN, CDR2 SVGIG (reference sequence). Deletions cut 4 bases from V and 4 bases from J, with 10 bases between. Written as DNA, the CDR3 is TGTGCCTGGACCGGTTTACCCTATGGCTACACCTTC. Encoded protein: CAWTGLPYGYTF.

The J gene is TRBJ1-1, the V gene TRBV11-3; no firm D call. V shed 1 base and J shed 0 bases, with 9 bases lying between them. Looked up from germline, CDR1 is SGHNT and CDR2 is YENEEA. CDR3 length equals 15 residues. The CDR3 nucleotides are TGTGCCAGCAGCTTAGTCCACAGAATGAACACTGAAGCTTTCTTT. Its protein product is CASSLVHRMNTEAFF.

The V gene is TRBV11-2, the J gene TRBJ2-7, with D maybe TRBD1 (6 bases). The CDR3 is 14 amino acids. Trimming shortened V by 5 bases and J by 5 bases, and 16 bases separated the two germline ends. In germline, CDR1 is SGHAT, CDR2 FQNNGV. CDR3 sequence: CASSPQQGIHEQYF. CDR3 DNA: TGTGCCAGCAGCCCGCAACAGGGTATACACGAGCAGTACTTC.

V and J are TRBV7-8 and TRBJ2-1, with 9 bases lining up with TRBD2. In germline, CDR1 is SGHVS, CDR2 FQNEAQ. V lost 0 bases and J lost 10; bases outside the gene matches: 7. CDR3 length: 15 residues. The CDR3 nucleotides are TGTGCCAGCAGCTTAGCGGCGGGAGGGCCAGGAGAGCAGTTCTTC. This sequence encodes CASSLAAGGPGEQFF.

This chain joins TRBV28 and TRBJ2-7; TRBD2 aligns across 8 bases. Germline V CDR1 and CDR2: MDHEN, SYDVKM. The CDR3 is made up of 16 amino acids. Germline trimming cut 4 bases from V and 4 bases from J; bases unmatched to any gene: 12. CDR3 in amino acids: CASSSPGGGAVYEQYF. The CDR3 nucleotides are TGTGCCAGCAGTTCGCCCGGGGGGGGCGCGGTGTACGAGCAGTACTTC.

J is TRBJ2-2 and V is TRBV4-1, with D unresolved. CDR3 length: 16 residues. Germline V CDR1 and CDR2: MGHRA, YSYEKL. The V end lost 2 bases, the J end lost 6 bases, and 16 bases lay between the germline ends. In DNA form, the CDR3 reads TGCGCCAGCAGCCAATCCCGGACCCAACCTCCCGGGGAGCTGTTTTTT. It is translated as CASSQSRTQPPGELFF.

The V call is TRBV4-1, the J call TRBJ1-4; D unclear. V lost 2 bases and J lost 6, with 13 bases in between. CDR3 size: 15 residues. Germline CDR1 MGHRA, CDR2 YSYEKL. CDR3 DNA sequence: TGCGCCAGCAGCCAACCGGGAGGAGAAGATGAAAAACTGTTTTTT. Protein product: CASSQPGGEDEKLFF.

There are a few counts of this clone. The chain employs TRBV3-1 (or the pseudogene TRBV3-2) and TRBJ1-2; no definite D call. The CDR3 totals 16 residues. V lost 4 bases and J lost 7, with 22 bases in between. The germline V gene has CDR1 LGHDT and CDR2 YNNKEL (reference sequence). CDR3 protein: CASSPYQFDRGGGYTF. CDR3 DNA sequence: TGTGCCAGCAGCCCGTACCAGTTCGATCGGGGTGGTGGCTACACCTTC.

In DNA, the CDR3 is TGTGCTAGTGGTTTGGTACACTCCCGACTTGGGGATCAGCCCCAGCATTTT. Translation gives CASGLVHSRLGDQPQHF. This chain links TRBV12-5 with TRBJ1-5; D is uncertain. CDR1 LGHNT and CDR2 FRNRAP come from the germline V gene. This CDR3 contains 17 residues. The V end lost 0 bases, the J end lost 5 bases, and 17 bases lay between the germline ends.

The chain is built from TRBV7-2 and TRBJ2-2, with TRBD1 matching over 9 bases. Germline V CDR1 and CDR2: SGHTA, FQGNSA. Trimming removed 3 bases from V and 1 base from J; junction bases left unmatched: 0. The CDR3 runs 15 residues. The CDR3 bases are TGTGCCAGCAGCTTGGACAGGGGGAACACCGGGGAGCTGTTTTTT. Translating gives CASSLDRGNTGELFF.

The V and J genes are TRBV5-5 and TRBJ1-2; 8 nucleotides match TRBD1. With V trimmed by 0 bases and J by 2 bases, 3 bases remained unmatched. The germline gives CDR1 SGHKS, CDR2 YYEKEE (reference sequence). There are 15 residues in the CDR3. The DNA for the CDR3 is TGTGCCAGCAGCTTGGGTGGACAGGGAAACTATGGCTACACCTTC. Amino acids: CASSLGGQGNYGYTF.

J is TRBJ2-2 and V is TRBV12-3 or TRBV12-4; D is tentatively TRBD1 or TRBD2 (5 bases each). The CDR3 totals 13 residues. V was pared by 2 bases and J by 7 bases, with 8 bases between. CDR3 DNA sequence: TGTGCCAGCAGTTTAATTGGGGGCGGGGAGCTGTTTTTT. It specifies CASSLIGGGELFF.

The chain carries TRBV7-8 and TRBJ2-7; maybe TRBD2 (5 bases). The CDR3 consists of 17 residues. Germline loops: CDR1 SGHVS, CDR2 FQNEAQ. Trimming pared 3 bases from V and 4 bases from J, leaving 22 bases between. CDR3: CASSFRPGFESVYEQYF. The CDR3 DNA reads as TGTGCCAGCAGCTTCCGACCGGGGTTCGAAAGTGTTTACGAGCAGTACTTC.

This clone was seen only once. The chain's CDR3 is CASSLGDGYTGELFF. CDR3 DNA sequence: TGTGCCAGCAGCTTAGGCGATGGGTACACCGGGGAGCTGTTTTTT. The genes are TRBV7-9 and TRBJ2-2, with D unclear. The CDR3 is made up of 15 amino acids. Trimming left V 1 base short and J 3 bases short, with 9 bases between. Germline CDR1 SEHNR, CDR2 FQNEAQ (reference sequence).

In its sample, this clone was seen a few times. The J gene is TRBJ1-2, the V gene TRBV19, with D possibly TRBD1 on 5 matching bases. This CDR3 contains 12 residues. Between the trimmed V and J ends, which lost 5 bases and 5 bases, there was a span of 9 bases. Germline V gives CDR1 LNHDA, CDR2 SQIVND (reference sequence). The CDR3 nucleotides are TGTGCCAGTAGTTCGCAGGGTTATGGCTACACCTTC. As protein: CASSSQGYGYTF.